This T cell receptor (beta chain) was recovered during a study of PD-L1 blockade in urothelial cancer. Background on the study: Blood drawn 3 weeks (second dose) and 6 weeks after treatment start was analyzed.

About this clone: Antigen specificity is unknown.

Documented time point: pretreatment peripheral blood. Every PCR got spiked synthetic TCR analog templates. Only in-frame clones appear in the TCRdb table, and some are missing; sequencing was by immunoSEQ multiplex PCR. Of 30,000 to 40,000 clones in the sample, 80% to 95% were seen once. Whole-study findings and limits: Tumor-associated TCR clones expanded more in blood at 3 weeks in patients with durable benefit.

The sequences come from PBMCs, collected around atezolizumab (anti-PD-L1) treatment. The sequence came from a woman aged 55-75 years with urothelial cancer.

CDR3 sequence: CASSELAGGRTDTQYF. The CDR3 DNA sequence: TGTGCCAGTAGCGAACTAGCGGGAGGGCGGACAGATACGCAGTATTTT. The rearrangement joins TRBV19 to TRBJ2-3, with 13 positions matching TRBD2. There are 16 residues in the CDR3. Germline loops: CDR1 LNHDA, CDR2 SQIVND (reference sequence). J lost 3 bases, V lost 6 bases, and 6 bases had no gene match. The entire variable domain, with the rest obtained from reference TRBV19 and TRBJ2-3, is as follows: DGGITQSPKYLFRKEGQNVTLSCEQNLNHDAMYWYRQDPGQGLRLIYYSQIVNDFQKGDIAEGYSVSREKKESFPLTVTSAQKNPTAFYLCASSELAGGRTDTQYFGPGTRLTVL.